A single sample is the source of the 30 T cell receptor beta chains below, sequenced in a study of control samples from healthy donors and cancer patients. Assay used: immunoSEQ multiplex PCR; TCRdb lists only in-frame clones, some missing. The sample has 200,000 to 250,000 clones; about 93% are singletons. The sequenced sample consisted of blood. The receptors come from a man aged 45 to 65 in good health.

In DNA, the CDR3 is TGTGCCAGCAGCAACCAAGAGACCCAGTACTTC. It translates to CASSNQETQYF. The V gene is TRBV11-2, the J gene TRBJ2-5; D is undetermined. Between the trimmed V and J ends, which lost 5 bases and 0 bases, there was a span of 1 base. Germline V gives CDR1 SGHAT, CDR2 FQNNGV. The CDR3 totals 11 residues.

The chain is built from TRBV7-9 and TRBJ2-7, with D tentatively TRBD2 (5 bases). This CDR3 has 14 amino acids. Trimming took 4 bases from V and 3 from J, leaving 13 bases between them. CDR1 is SEHNR, CDR2 FQNEAQ, per germline (reference sequence). CDR3 amino acids: CASSSSGVVYEQYF. The CDR3 bases are TGTGCCAGCAGCTCCTCCGGGGTAGTCTACGAGCAGTACTTC.

The chain uses TRBV13 and TRBJ1-1; D unresolved. CDR1 and CDR2 from the germline V gene are PRHDT and FYEKMQ (reference sequence). Between the trimmed V and J ends, which lost 2 bases and 0 bases, there was a span of 13 bases. The CDR3 runs 16 residues. CDR3 sequence: CASSLKDWGLNTEAFF. Here the CDR3 DNA reads TGTGCCAGCAGCTTAAAGGACTGGGGATTGAACACTGAAGCTTTCTTT.

The chain combines TRBV7-2 with TRBJ2-1; 7 nucleotides align to TRBD2. This CDR3 has 15 residues. J gave up 2 bases and V 2 bases, and 3 bases lay outside the gene matches. Germline CDR1 SGHTA, CDR2 FQGNSA. The CDR3 protein is CASSLQAGPYNEQFF. The CDR3 nucleotides are TGTGCCAGCAGCTTACAAGCGGGGCCCTACAATGAGCAGTTCTTC.

V is TRBV6-5 and J is TRBJ2-5; perhaps TRBD1 as D (6 bases). CDR3 size: 12 residues. Looked up from germline, CDR1 is MNHEY and CDR2 is SVGAGI. Trimming shortened V by 8 bases and J by 6 bases, and 13 bases separated the two germline ends. The CDR3 nucleotides read TGTGCCAGCCTGGGAAGGGGGAAGACCCAGTACTTC. It encodes CASLGRGKTQYF.

This chain uses TRBV28 with TRBJ1-2; D is unclear. The CDR3 is 12 amino acids. The V end lost 3 bases, the J end lost 2 bases, and 4 bases lay between the germline ends. Germline V gives CDR1 MDHEN, CDR2 SYDVKM. The DNA of the CDR3 is TGTGCCAGCAGTTTTAGAAACTATGGCTACACCTTC. Amino acids: CASSFRNYGYTF.

This clone was seen once. This chain connects TRBV6-2 or TRBV6-3 to TRBJ2-7; D perhaps matches TRBD2 (6 bases). There are 17 residues in the CDR3. Germline V CDR1 and CDR2: MNHEY, SVGEGT. Trimming removed 2 bases at V and 4 bases at J, with 21 bases between. The CDR3 DNA follows: TGTGCCAGCAGTTACCCTCGGGGGTACGGGGAGTCGTACGAGCAGTACTTC. Residues: CASSYPRGYGESYEQYF.

DNA of the CDR3: TGTGCCAGCAGCCTAAAGGGGTACAGCGGGGGACTCACAGATACGCAGTATTTT. It yields the protein CASSLKGYSGGLTDTQYF. The chain is built from TRBV2 and TRBJ2-3; the match to TRBD2 covers 8 bases. In germline, CDR1 is SNHLY, CDR2 FYNNEI. This CDR3 region has 18 residues. Losses at the gene ends were 6 bases for V and 2 bases for J; bases not matched to a gene: 16.

The J gene is TRBJ1-6, the V gene TRBV12-3 or TRBV12-4; D is unresolved. V lost 3 bases, J lost 5 bases, and 2 bases lay in between. The CDR3 extends over 12 amino acids. As DNA, the CDR3 is TGTGCCAGCAGTTTGGATAATTCACCCCTCCACTTT. Amino acids: CASSLDNSPLHF.

This clone was counted a single time. The rearrangement links TRBV10-2 to TRBJ1-4; TRBD1 might be the D (6 bases). The V gene's germline CDR1 is WSHSY and CDR2 SAAADI. CDR3 size: 16 residues. Trimming left V 6 bases short and J 3 bases short, with 17 bases between. CDR3 in DNA: TGCGCCAGCAGGACAGGCCCCAAACCCTCTAATGAAAAACTGTTTTTT. This gives the protein CASRTGPKPSNEKLFF.

The rearrangement uses TRBV4-3 and TRBJ2-3; D is uncertain. V was cut by 1 base and J by 3 bases, with 8 bases left in between. CDR1 LGHNA and CDR2 YSLEER come from the germline V gene. The CDR3 length is 14 residues. The CDR3 sequence is CASSQASSTDTQYF. In DNA form, the CDR3 reads TGCGCCAGCAGCCAAGCCTCCTCTACAGATACGCAGTATTTT.

V gene TRBV6-6 combines with J gene TRBJ1-2; D remains unclear. V was cut by 7 bases and J by 5 bases, with 14 bases left in between. Germline assignment: CDR1 MNHNY and CDR2 SVGAGI (reference sequence). CDR3 length: 13 residues. This chain's CDR3 is CASTPRDVYGYTF. The CDR3 nucleotides read TGTGCCAGCACCCCCCGGGATGTTTATGGCTACACCTTC.

This clone was seen a single time. The chain couples TRBV19 to TRBJ1-1, with D perhaps TRBD1 (5 bases). Germline CDR1 is LNHDA and CDR2 is SQIVND (reference sequence). This CDR3 is built from 12 residues. V was pared by 6 bases and J by 5 bases, with 10 bases between. The CDR3, as DNA: TGTGCCAGTAGGAGCAGGGAGACTGAAGCTTTCTTT. Amino acids: CASRSRETEAFF.

This chain connects TRBV12-2 to TRBJ2-2. TRBV12-2 is a known pseudogene. This CDR3 has 16 residues. The CDR3 loop reads CASRSASRENTGELFF. The CDR3 DNA sequence: TGTGCAAGTCGCTCCGCGAGTAGGGAGAACACCGGGGAGCTGTTTTTT.

The chain joins TRBV18 to TRBJ1-2, with D unclear. The germline CDR1 and CDR2 sequences are KGHSH and LQKENI. V lost 3 bases to trimming and J lost 6 bases, with 11 bases between them. This CDR3 contains 13 residues. The CDR3 sequence is CASSPYDTNGYTF. DNA of the CDR3: TGTGCCAGCTCACCCTACGACACCAATGGCTACACCTTC.

J is TRBJ2-1 and V is TRBV20-1, with TRBD1 as a possible D gene (5 bases). V dropped 6 bases and J dropped 7 bases, with 7 bases sitting between them. Looked up from germline, CDR1 is DFQATT and CDR2 is SNEGSKA (reference sequence). CDR3 size: 10 residues. The chain's CDR3 is CSAAGNEQFF. The CDR3 region has the DNA TGCAGTGCCGCAGGGAATGAGCAGTTCTTC.

The CDR3 coding sequence is TGTGCCAGCAGTTATCCCCGGGGTCGAGAGACCCAGTACTTC. Its protein is CASSYPRGRETQYF. The chain uses TRBV6-6 and TRBJ2-5; the D gene is possibly TRBD2 (5 bases). Between the trimmed V and J ends, which lost 3 bases and 4 bases, there was a span of 12 bases. Germline V lookup: CDR1 MNHNY, CDR2 SVGAGI (reference sequence). CDR3 length: 14 residues.

The chain uses TRBV6-5 and TRBJ2-7; 8 positions agree with TRBD2. Trimming took 4 bases from V and 3 from J; bases not matched to a gene: 11. The CDR3 spans 16 residues. Germline-derived CDR1 and CDR2 are MNHEY and SVGAGI. The CDR3 loop reads CASSSDRGGTGYEQYF. The CDR3 nucleotides are TGTGCCAGCAGTTCAGATCGGGGGGGCACTGGCTACGAGCAGTACTTC.

V is TRBV5-4 and J is TRBJ1-1; D gene unclear. Germline V gene data show CDR1 as SGHNT and CDR2 as YYREEE (reference sequence). Deletions cut 6 bases from V and 1 base from J, with 16 bases between. CDR3 length: 15 amino acids. The CDR3 DNA follows: TGTGCCAGCACCCCCAGAGGGTTAGGGAACACTGAAGCTTTCTTT. It translates to CASTPRGLGNTEAFF.

The V call is TRBV12-3 or TRBV12-4, the J call TRBJ2-2; D gene uncertain. The CDR3 consists of 13 residues. V lost 7 bases and J 5 bases, leaving 11 bases between the germline ends. In DNA form, the CDR3 reads TGTGCCAGCAACCCGACGGTGACCGGGGAGCTGTTTTTT. Its protein is CASNPTVTGELFF.

The chain has TRBV5-6 and TRBJ2-7; no clear D gene. The CDR3 covers 13 residues. CDR1 and CDR2 from the germline V gene are SGHDT and YYEEEE. Trimming pared 0 bases from V and 6 bases from J, leaving 10 bases between. CDR3 sequence (DNA): TGTGCCAGCAGCTTGGCCTTAGTAACCGAGCAGTACTTC. It codes for CASSLALVTEQYF.

The chain combines TRBV6-1 with TRBJ1-4, with D maybe TRBD1 (5 bases). Trimming shortened V by 2 bases and J by 0 bases, and 7 bases separated the two germline ends. The CDR3 has 15 residues. The germline gives CDR1 MNHNS, CDR2 SASEGT. The DNA for the CDR3 is TGTGCCAGCAGTGAAAGGGGTTCAACTAATGAAAAACTGTTTTTT. Residues: CASSERGSTNEKLFF.

This chain uses TRBV7-3 with TRBJ2-1; tentatively, D is TRBD2 (5 bases). The germline V gene encodes CDR1 SGHTA and CDR2 FQGTGA. This CDR3 comprises 13 residues. Trimming cost V 5 bases and J 5 bases, with 10 bases left between them. CDR3: CASSPSTNNEQFF. Here the CDR3 DNA reads TGTGCCAGCAGCCCTTCGACTAACAATGAGCAGTTCTTC.

This chain links TRBV7-9 with TRBJ1-2; D is unresolved. From germline, CDR1 is SEHNR and CDR2 FQNEAQ (reference sequence). V lost 2 bases and J 4 bases, leaving 8 bases between the germline ends. The CDR3 runs 13 residues. The CDR3 DNA sequence: TGTGCCAGCAGCTTAACTGAGAGCTATGGCTACACCTTC. Translating it yields CASSLTESYGYTF.

J is TRBJ2-5 and V is TRBV9; D is undetermined. CDR3 length: 12 amino acids. Germline-derived CDR1 and CDR2 are SGDLS and YYNGEE. The ends were cut back, 0 bases at V and 0 bases at J, with 0 bases in the middle. CDR3 residues: CASSVDQETQYF. CDR3 nucleotides: TGTGCCAGCAGCGTAGACCAAGAGACCCAGTACTTC.

The sample holds one count of this clone. V gene TRBV6-5 combines with J gene TRBJ2-5; TRBD1 matches 8 bases. The CDR3 has 14 amino acids. V gave up 6 bases and J gave up 4 bases; unmatched junction bases: 7. CDR1 and CDR2 (germline): MNHEY, SVGAGI. DNA of the CDR3: TGTGCCAGCAGAACAGGGGGACTTGGAGAGACCCAGTACTTC. It yields the protein CASRTGGLGETQYF.

The chain employs TRBV7-9 and TRBJ2-5, with a possible D match to TRBD1 (7 bases). Trimming stripped 3 bases from V and 2 bases from J, with 13 bases between. Germline lookup yields CDR1 SEHNR and CDR2 FQNEAQ (reference sequence). This CDR3 contains 15 residues. The CDR3 protein is CASSFSAGGQETQYF. The CDR3, as DNA: TGTGCCAGCAGCTTCTCAGCAGGGGGGCAAGAGACCCAGTACTTC.

Note on this clone: The sample contains more than one DNA sequence encoding this CDR3. The chain employs TRBV3-1 (or the pseudogene TRBV3-2) and TRBJ2-7; D perhaps matches TRBD1 (5 bases). This CDR3 has 13 residues. CDR1 and CDR2 (germline): LGHDT, YNNKEL (reference sequence). Trimming shortened V by 4 bases and J by 3 bases, and 10 bases separated the two germline ends. This chain's CDR3 is CASSLRDSYEQYV. DNA for the CDR3: TGTGCCAGCAGCCTCAGGGATAGCTACGAGCAGTACGTC.

About this clone: The sample contains more than one DNA sequence encoding this CDR3. This sequence joins TRBV24-1 and TRBJ1-2, with D unclear. V lost 3 bases and J 4 bases, leaving 5 bases between the germline ends. Germline loops: CDR1 KGHDR, CDR2 SFDVKD. The CDR3 covers 12 residues. The CDR3 sequence is CATSDRAYGYTF. The CDR3 DNA reads as TGTGCCACCAGTGATAGGGCCTATGGCTACACCTTC.

V gene TRBV20-1 combines with J gene TRBJ1-4, with TRBD1 as a possible D gene (5 bases). The CDR3 spans 11 residues. The germline gives CDR1 DFQATT, CDR2 SNEGSKA (reference sequence). V lost 1 base and J lost 13, with 10 bases in between. In DNA, the CDR3 is TGCAGTGCTAGAGTGACGGGGCCACTGTTTTTT. Its translation is CSARVTGPLFF.